The rows below give T cell receptor beta chains drawn from one sample of a study of CD8 T cells in Susac syndrome. TCRdb recomputed calls from the immunoSEQ multiplex PCR reads with MiXCR, one row per CDR3 protein. Here the sample spans fewer than 150,000 distinct CDR3 sequences, 95% being singletons. The sequencing input was CD8+ T cells from PBMCs. The receptors shown here come from a human donor with Susac syndrome. CDR3s include the opening cysteine and the closing phenylalanine or tryptophan. D genes are given only for firm matches. Clone size is not always given. Where it is, it says once, few, many or a class for expanded clones.

j_call | v_call | clone_size | d_call | cdr3_aa | cdr3_nt
TRBJ2-7 | TRBV9 | . | TRBD2 | CASSVTSAAEQYF | TGTGCCAGCAGCGTAACTAGCGCTGCCGAGCAGTACTTC
TRBJ2-1 | TRBV19 | . | . | CASSIGGVSYNEQFF | TGTGCCAGTAGTATAGGAGGGGTCTCCTACAATGAGCAGTTCTTC
TRBJ2-3 | TRBV30 | . | . | CAWGGGSFTDTQYF | TGTGCCTGGGGTGGGGGTTCCTTCACAGATACGCAGTATTTT
TRBJ1-3 | TRBV30 | . | . | CAWQDSGNTIYF | TGTGCCTGGCAGGATAGCGGAAACACCATATATTTT
TRBJ1-2 | TRBV4-1 | . | . | CASSQDNLPVPSPDGDTF | TGCGCCAGCAGCCAAGATAATCTTCCAGTCCCCTCCCCGGATGGGGACACCTTC
TRBJ2-2 | TRBV28 | . | TRBD2 | CASRSLMREGTGELFF | TGTGCCAGCAGGTCCTTGATGCGGGAGGGCACCGGGGAGCTGTTTTTT
TRBJ1-1 | TRBV14 | once | . | CASSQEKLLAGAYTEAFF | TGTGCCAGCAGCCAAGAGAAGCTACTCGCGGGGGCCTACACTGAAGCTTTCTTT
TRBJ1-1 | TRBV4-1 | once | . | CASSQVPGQSNTEAFF | TGCGCCAGCAGCCAAGTCCCCGGACAGTCGAACACTGAAGCTTTCTTT
TRBJ2-1 | TRBV5-4 | . | . | CASSPEGGSSFF | TGTGCCAGCAGCCCCGAGGGGGGGTCATCGTTCTTC
TRBJ2-7 | TRBV5-1 | . | TRBD2 | CASSLAGRGRAVYEQYF | TGCGCCAGCAGCTTGGCAGGTCGCGGGAGGGCCGTCTACGAGCAGTACTTC
TRBJ2-1 | TRBV20-1 | once | TRBD2 | CSAPTSGSSYNEQFF | TGCAGTGCCCCGACTAGCGGGAGCTCCTACAATGAGCAGTTCTTC
TRBJ2-2 | TRBV29-1 | . | . | CSVDGSTGELFF | TGCAGCGTTGACGGTTCCACCGGGGAGCTGTTTTTT
TRBJ1-2 | TRBV29-1 | . | TRBD1 | CSVDRDSNYGYTF | TGCAGCGTTGACCGGGACAGTAACTATGGCTACACCTTC
TRBJ2-7 | TRBV4-1 | . | . | CASSQDAPYEQYF | TGCGCCAGCAGCCAAGATGCACCCTACGAGCAGTACTTC
TRBJ1-1 | TRBV9 | . | . | CASSPQTGRTEAFF | TGTGCCAGCAGCCCTCAGACAGGTCGCACTGAAGCTTTCTTT
TRBJ2-4 | TRBV9 | . | . | CASSTWDRNIQYF | TGTGCCAGCAGCACCTGGGACCGAAACATTCAGTACTTC
TRBJ2-7 | TRBV9 | . | . | CASSVDGGGYEQYF | TGTGCCAGCAGCGTAGATGGTGGCGGCTACGAGCAGTACTTC
TRBJ2-7 | TRBV27 | once | . | CASSLGTTVVYEQYF | TGTGCCAGCAGTTTAGGGACCACCGTGGTGTACGAGCAGTACTTC
TRBJ2-6 | TRBV9 | . | TRBD2 | CASSVDPTSPVLDMSSGANVLTF | TGTGCCAGCAGCGTAGACCCGACTAGCCCAGTCCTAGATATGAGCTCTGGGGCCAACGTCCTGACTTTC
TRBJ1-3 | TRBV30 | once | . | CAWSVQAGFSGNTIYF | TGTGCCTGGAGTGTACAGGCGGGGTTCTCTGGAAACACCATATATTTT
TRBJ2-4 | TRBV5-4 | . | TRBD1 | CASSSDRDQYF | TGTGCCAGCAGTTCGGACAGGGATCAGTACTTC
TRBJ1-5 | TRBV28 | . | . | CASSLLRGFSNQPQHF | TGTGCCAGCAGTTTACTCAGGGGTTTTAGCAATCAGCCCCAGCATTTT
TRBJ2-1 | TRBV9 | . | . | CASSAPLRTVSYNEQFF | TGTGCCAGCAGTGCCCCCCTTAGGACTGTATCCTACAATGAGCAGTTCTTC
TRBJ2-1 | TRBV20-1 | . | . | CSARDLGNEQFF | TGCAGTGCTAGAGATCTGGGTAATGAGCAGTTCTTC
TRBJ1-1 | TRBV24-1 | . | . | CATSDPQQGGRDTEAFF | TGTGCCACCAGTGATCCCCAACAGGGAGGTAGGGACACTGAAGCTTTCTTT
TRBJ2-7 | TRBV20-1 | once | TRBD2 | CSARATSGSSYEQYF | TGCAGTGCTAGAGCGACTAGCGGGAGCTCCTACGAGCAGTACTTC
TRBJ1-2 | TRBV9 | . | . | CASSVGYPYGYTF | TGTGCCAGCAGCGTAGGATACCCCTATGGCTACACCTTC
TRBJ2-5 | TRBV7-9 | . | . | CASSQGRGYQETQYF | TGTGCCAGCAGCCAAGGACGCGGGTACCAAGAGACCCAGTACTTC
TRBJ1-2 | TRBV9 | . | . | CASSETMERTLYGYTF | TGTGCCAGCAGTGAAACGATGGAGAGGACTCTCTATGGCTACACCTTC
TRBJ2-1 | TRBV2 | . | . | CATVRPEQFF | TGTGCCACCGTCCGGCCTGAGCAGTTCTTC
TRBJ2-5 | TRBV3-1 | . | . | CASSQEGEASQETQYF | TGTGCCAGCAGCCAAGAAGGGGAAGCGTCGCAAGAGACCCAGTACTTC
TRBJ1-1 | TRBV6-2/TRBV6-3 | . | . | CASSLGYTEAFF | TGTGCCAGCAGTTTGGGATACACTGAAGCTTTCTTT
TRBJ2-3 | TRBV7-2 | . | . | CASSLLESSRTDTQYF | TGTGCCAGCAGCTTATTGGAGAGCTCGAGGACAGATACGCAGTATTTT
TRBJ1-5 | TRBV15 | once | . | CATSRGQFNQPQHF | TGTGCCACCAGCAGAGGACAGTTCAATCAGCCCCAGCATTTT
TRBJ2-7 | TRBV27 | . | . | CASSLDVAYEQYF | TGTGCCAGCAGTTTGGACGTAGCCTACGAGCAGTACTTC
TRBJ2-2 | TRBV21-1 | once | . | CASSNQPGQGTNTGELFF | TGTGCCAGCAGCAACCAACCGGGACAGGGCACCAACACCGGGGAGCTGTTTTTT
TRBJ2-5 | TRBV24-1 | few | . | CATSDGDLMGIQAQYF | TGTGCCACCAGTGATGGGGACTTGATGGGGATCCAAGCCCAGTACTTC
TRBJ1-4 | TRBV11-3 | . | TRBD1 | CASSFRGHEKLFF | TGTGCCAGCAGCTTCAGGGGGCATGAAAAACTGTTTTTT
TRBJ1-2 | TRBV25-1 | . | . | CASSESETDYTF | TGTGCCAGCAGTGAATCGGAGACAGACTACACCTTC
TRBJ2-3 | TRBV18 | . | . | CASSRTLTGGVDTQYF | TGTGCCAGCTCACGAACCTTGACAGGTGGGGTAGATACGCAGTATTTT
TRBJ2-7 | TRBV7-2 | . | TRBD2 | CASTSPSGGYEQYF | TGTGCCAGCACCTCCCCCAGCGGGGGCTACGAGCAGTACTTC
TRBJ2-3 | TRBV3-1 | . | . | CASSQDAGTDTQYF | TGTGCCAGCAGCCAAGACGCGGGAACAGATACGCAGTATTTT
TRBJ2-2 | TRBV12-3/TRBV12-4 | . | . | CASSIKAGELFF | TGTGCCAGCAGTATCAAAGCCGGGGAGCTGTTTTTT
TRBJ1-2 | TRBV27 | . | . | CASSLTGVGHGYTF | TGTGCCAGCAGTTTAACGGGGGTAGGGCATGGCTACACCTTC
TRBJ2-5 | TRBV3-1 | . | . | CASSQGNIGAQETQYF | TGTGCCAGCAGCCAAGGAAACATTGGGGCTCAAGAGACCCAGTACTTC
TRBJ2-5 | TRBV5-5 | . | TRBD2 | CASSSPGLAGGETQYF | TGTGCCAGCAGCTCCCCCGGACTAGCGGGAGGAGAGACCCAGTACTTC
TRBJ2-7 | TRBV4-1 | . | . | CASSQNPSYEQYF | TGCGCCAGCAGCCAGAACCCCTCCTACGAGCAGTACTTC
TRBJ2-5 | TRBV11-2 | . | . | CAIPQETQYF | TGTGCGATTCCACAAGAGACCCAGTACTTC
TRBJ2-7 | TRBV6-5 | . | TRBD2 | CASRLLGGDYEQYF | TGTGCCAGCAGACTCCTTGGGGGGGACTACGAGCAGTACTTC